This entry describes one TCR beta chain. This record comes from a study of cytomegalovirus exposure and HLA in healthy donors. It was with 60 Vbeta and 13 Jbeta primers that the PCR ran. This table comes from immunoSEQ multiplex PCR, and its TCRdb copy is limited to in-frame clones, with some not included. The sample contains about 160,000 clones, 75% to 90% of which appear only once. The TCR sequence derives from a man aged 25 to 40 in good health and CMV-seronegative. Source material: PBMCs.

The CDR3 DNA is TGTGCCAGCAGCAAATCTCCAGGGGACAGGGGGCAGGGAGAGACCCAGTACTTC. It translates to CASSKSPGDRGQGETQYF. The chain joins TRBV21-1 to TRBJ2-5; the table gives TRBD1 as D, unverified against the DNA. TRBV21-1 is tagged as a pseudogene. The CDR3 contains 18 residues.